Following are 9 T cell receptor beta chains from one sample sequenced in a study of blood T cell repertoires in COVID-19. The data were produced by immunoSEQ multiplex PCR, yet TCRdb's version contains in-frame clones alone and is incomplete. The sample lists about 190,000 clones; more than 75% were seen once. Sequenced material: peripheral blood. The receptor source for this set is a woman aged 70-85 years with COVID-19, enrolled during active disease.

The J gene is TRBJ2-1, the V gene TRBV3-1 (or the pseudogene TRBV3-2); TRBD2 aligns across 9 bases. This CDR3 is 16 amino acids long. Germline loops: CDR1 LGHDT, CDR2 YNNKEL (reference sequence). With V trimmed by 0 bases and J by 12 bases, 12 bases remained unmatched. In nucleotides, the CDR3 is TGTGCCAGCAGCCAAGATTTATCCCCACTAGCGGGCTTGCAGTTCTTC. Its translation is CASSQDLSPLAGLQFF.

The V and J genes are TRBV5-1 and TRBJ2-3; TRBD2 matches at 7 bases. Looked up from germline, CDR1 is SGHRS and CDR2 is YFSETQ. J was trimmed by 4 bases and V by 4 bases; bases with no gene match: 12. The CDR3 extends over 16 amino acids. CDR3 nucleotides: TGCGCCAGCAGCACGGATGGAGCGGGATCCGCAGATACGCAGTATTTT. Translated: CASSTDGAGSADTQYF. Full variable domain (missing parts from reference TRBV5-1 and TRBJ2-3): KAGVTQTPRYLIKTRGQQVTLSCSPISGHRSVSWYQQTPGQGLQFLFEYFSETQRNKGNFPGRFSGRQFSNSRSEMNVSTLELGDSALYLCASSTDGAGSADTQYFGPGTRLTVL.

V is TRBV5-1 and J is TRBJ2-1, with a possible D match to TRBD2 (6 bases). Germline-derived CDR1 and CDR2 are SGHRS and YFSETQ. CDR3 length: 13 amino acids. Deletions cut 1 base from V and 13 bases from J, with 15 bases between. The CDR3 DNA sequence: TGCGCCAGCAGCTTGTTAGGCGGGGTGGTTCAGTTCTTC. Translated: CASSLLGGVVQFF.

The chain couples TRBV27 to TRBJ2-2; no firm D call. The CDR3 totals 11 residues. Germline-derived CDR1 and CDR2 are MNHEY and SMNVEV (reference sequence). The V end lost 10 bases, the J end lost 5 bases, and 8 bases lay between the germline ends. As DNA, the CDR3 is TGTGCCACCAGACGGACCGGGGAGCTGTTTTTT. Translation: CATRRTGELFF.

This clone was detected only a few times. CDR3 loop: CASSDSGTGTYF. The DNA of the CDR3 is TGTGCCAGCAGCGACAGTGGGACAGGGACGTACTTC. The chain links TRBV3-1 (or the pseudogene TRBV3-2) to TRBJ2-7, with 9 bases aligning to TRBD1. There are 12 residues in the CDR3. V trimming: 5 bases; J trimming: 12 bases; junction bases outside the gene matches: 8. Germline V gene sequence: CDR1 LGHDT, CDR2 YNNKEL (reference sequence).

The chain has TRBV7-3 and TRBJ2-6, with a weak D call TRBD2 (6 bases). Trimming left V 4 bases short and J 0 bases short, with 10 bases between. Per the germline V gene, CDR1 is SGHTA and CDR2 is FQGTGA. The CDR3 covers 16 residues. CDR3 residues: CASSWHGGSGANVLTF. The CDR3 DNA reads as TGTGCCAGCAGCTGGCACGGGGGCTCTGGGGCCAACGTCCTGACTTTC.

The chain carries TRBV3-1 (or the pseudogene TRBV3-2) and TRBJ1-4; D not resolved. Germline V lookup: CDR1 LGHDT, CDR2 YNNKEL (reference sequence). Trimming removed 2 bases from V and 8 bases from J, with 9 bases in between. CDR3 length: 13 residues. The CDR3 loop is CASSQHSIEKLFF. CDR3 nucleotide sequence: TGTGCCAGCAGCCAACATTCAATCGAAAAACTGTTTTTT.

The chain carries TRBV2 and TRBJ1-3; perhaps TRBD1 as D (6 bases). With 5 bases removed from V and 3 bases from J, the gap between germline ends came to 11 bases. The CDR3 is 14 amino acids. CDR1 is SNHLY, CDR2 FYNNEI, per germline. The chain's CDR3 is CASSLRGNGNTIYF. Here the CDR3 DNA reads TGTGCCAGCAGTCTCAGGGGAAATGGAAACACCATATATTTT. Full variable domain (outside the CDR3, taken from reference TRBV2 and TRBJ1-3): EPEVTQTPSHQVTQMGQEVILRCVPISNHLYFYWYRQILGQKVEFLVSFYNNEISEKSEIFDDQFSVERPDGSNFTLKIRSTKLEDSAMYFCASSLRGNGNTIYFGEGSWLTVV.

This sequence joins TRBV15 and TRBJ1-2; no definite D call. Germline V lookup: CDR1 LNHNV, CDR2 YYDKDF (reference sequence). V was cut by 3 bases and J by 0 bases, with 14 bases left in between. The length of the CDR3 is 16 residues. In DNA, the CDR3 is TGTGCCACCAGCAGGGAAGAGACGGGAGCTAACTATGGCTACACCTTC. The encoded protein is CATSREETGANYGYTF.